Listed below are T cell receptor beta chains from one sample, sequenced in a study of blood T cell repertoires in COVID-19. Sequencing used immunoSEQ multiplex PCR; TCRdb keeps in-frame clones, though not all of them. This sample yields a few hundred thousand clones, of which around 82% are seen a single time; around 14% belongs to the top ten. The sample consisted of peripheral blood. The receptors were gathered from a person aged 70 to 85 with COVID-19, enrolled during active disease. CDR3s include the opening cysteine and the closing phenylalanine or tryptophan. The D gene is left open where the match is weak. A clone size is listed for some rows: how often the clone was seen (once, few, many), or a class if it is expanded.

len,v_gene,d_gene,j_gene,abundance,CDR3nt,CDR3aa
14,TRBV7-2,TRBD1,TRBJ1-5,.,TGTGCCAGCAGCCCCGGGACAGGGTGGAAGCCCCAGCATTTT,CASSPGTGWKPQHF
15,TRBV24-1,TRBD1,TRBJ2-1,once,TGTGCCACCAGTGAGCCAGGGACAGGGGATAATGAGCAGTTCTTC,CATSEPGTGDNEQFF
16,TRBV27,.,TRBJ1-6,.,TGTGCCAGCAGTCACAGTGGACAGAAATATAATTCACCCCTCCACTTT,CASSHSGQKYNSPLHF
14,TRBV19,.,TRBJ2-2,.,TGTGCCAGTAGTATAGTGAGCCTTAACGGGGAGCTGTTTTTT,CASSIVSLNGELFF
15,TRBV7-9,.,TRBJ2-5,.,TGTGCCAGCAGCTCACCCGACAGGTTCCAAGAGACCCAGTACTTC,CASSSPDRFQETQYF
14,TRBV7-6,TRBD1,TRBJ2-5,.,TGTGCCAGCAGCTCAGCAGACAGGGGAGAGACCCAGTACTTC,CASSSADRGETQYF
14,TRBV3-1/TRBV3-2,.,TRBJ1-2,once,TGTGCCAGCAGCTCGCGGGGCCTTAACTATGGCTACACCTTC,CASSSRGLNYGYTF
14,TRBV28,.,TRBJ1-3,few,TGTGCCAGCAGTTTCACAGGGATGGGAAACACCATATATTTT,CASSFTGMGNTIYF
16,TRBV11-2,.,TRBJ2-3,.,TGTGCCAGCAGCTTAGGTCGACAGGCTAGCACAGATACGCAGTATTTT,CASSLGRQASTDTQYF
14,TRBV10-3,.,TRBJ1-2,.,TGTGCCATCAGTGAGGAGGGCAGGAACTATGGCTACACCTTC,CAISEEGRNYGYTF
13,TRBV6-5,TRBD2,TRBJ2-1,.,TGTGCCAGCAGCAACCTAGCGGGGAGAGAGCAGTTCTTC,CASSNLAGREQFF
14,TRBV6-5,TRBD1,TRBJ1-6,once,TGTGCCAGCAGTAGGACAGGGAAGGTTTCACCCCTCCACTTT,CASSRTGKVSPLHF
17,TRBV5-6,TRBD2,TRBJ2-4,.,TGTGCCAGCACCCCCCCTATAGCGGGAGGGAGCAAAAACATTCAGTACTTC,CASTPPIAGGSKNIQYF
14,TRBV9,TRBD2,TRBJ2-3,.,TGTGCCAGCAGCGCGGGAGGGAGCACAGATACGCAGTATTTT,CASSAGGSTDTQYF
11,TRBV5-8,.,TRBJ1-5,.,TGTGCCAGCAACCGCGCCCGGCCCCAGCATTTT,CASNRARPQHF
12,TRBV18,.,TRBJ2-2,.,TGTGCCAGCTCCCCTGACACCGGGGAGCTGTTTTTT,CASSPDTGELFF
13,TRBV15,.,TRBJ2-5,.,TGTGCCACCAGCAGAGATGCGCGGGAGACCCAGTACTTC,CATSRDARETQYF
15,TRBV18,TRBD1,TRBJ2-5,few,TGTGCCAGCTCACCAGGACAGGTCGGTGGCGAGACCCAGTACTTC,CASSPGQVGGETQYF